These 18 T cell receptor beta chains were all obtained from the same sample, sequenced in a study of T cell repertoires in cytomegalovirus infection. A single record per CDR3 protein comes from TCRdb applying MiXCR to the reads. The sample includes roughly 310,000 distinct CDR3 sequences, around a sixth of them seen just once. Sequencing was performed on PBMCs. Receptors originate from a human donor in good health (CMV status not recorded). Some clones in this sample may be carry-over from other donors' samples.

V gene TRBV6-6 combines with J gene TRBJ1-3; unclear D gene. CDR3 length: 15 residues. CDR1 is MNHNY, CDR2 SVGAGI, per germline (reference sequence). With 0 bases removed from V and 2 bases from J, the gap between germline ends came to 8 bases. The CDR3 bases are TGTGCCAGCAGTTACTCTCCGACACCTGGAAACACCATATATTTT. It encodes CASSYSPTPGNTIYF.

This clonotype has ten or more counts. The J gene is TRBJ2-3, the V gene TRBV28; the D gene is possibly TRBD2 (5 bases). Per germline, CDR1 MDHEN and CDR2 SYDVKM. This CDR3 has 14 amino acids. The V end lost 6 bases, the J end lost 2 bases, and 12 bases lay between the germline ends. CDR3 protein: CASRERLHTDTQYF. DNA for the CDR3: TGTGCCAGCAGGGAGCGGTTACACACAGATACGCAGTATTTT.

This clonotype was picked up a small number of times. This rearrangement joins TRBV18 to TRBJ2-2; D tentatively fits TRBD1 or TRBD2 (5 bases each). This CDR3 region has 14 residues. Germline assignment: CDR1 KGHSH and CDR2 LQKENI. V dropped 6 bases and J dropped 3 bases, with 11 bases sitting between them. The DNA for the CDR3 is TGTGCCAGCTCCCAACGAGGGGACACCGGGGAGCTGTTTTTT. Translated, it gives CASSQRGDTGELFF.

This clonotype came up many times. The V call is TRBV4-3, the J call TRBJ2-2, with 10 bases matching TRBD1. Germline V lookup: CDR1 LGHNA, CDR2 YSLEER. The length of the CDR3 is 18 residues. The V and J ends lost 0 bases and 2 bases, in that order; junction bases with no gene match: 6. The CDR3 nucleotides read TGCGCCAGCAGCCAAGAGGGGACAGGGGCGACCAACACCGGGGAGCTGTTTTTT. Protein sequence: CASSQEGTGATNTGELFF.

This clonotype occurred a few times. J is TRBJ1-2 and V is TRBV2; no reliable D call. CDR1 is SNHLY, CDR2 FYNNEI, per germline. V shed 2 bases and J shed 2 bases, with 9 bases lying between them. The CDR3 consists of 14 residues. CDR3 bases: TGTGCCAGCAGTGAAAGTGGCGCCAACTATGGCTACACCTTC. Protein product: CASSESGANYGYTF.

This chain joins TRBV10-2 and TRBJ2-3, with TRBD2 identical over 11 bases. Germline V lookup: CDR1 WSHSY, CDR2 SAAADI. The CDR3 loop spans 14 amino acids. J gave up 7 bases and V 2 bases, and 2 bases lay outside the gene matches. The CDR3: CASSETSGGHTQYF. The CDR3 DNA sequence: TGCGCCAGCAGTGAGACTAGCGGGGGACATACGCAGTATTTT.

Turning to this clonotype: One junction end disagrees with the germline gene, perhaps due to a read error. This chain links TRBV5-3 with TRBJ2-5; no definite D call. TRBV5-3 is an ORF for which the function is uncertain. CDR3 length: 15 residues. CDR3 nucleotides: TGTGCCAGCAGCTTGGCCTCGAGTTCCGGGGAGACCCAGTACTTC. It codes for CASSLASSSGETQYF.

This clonotype was seen ten or more times. The chain uses TRBV7-6 and TRBJ2-3, with D possibly matching TRBD2 (5 bases). V dropped 4 bases and J dropped 0 bases, with 11 bases sitting between them. The CDR3 has 15 amino acids. CDR1 SGHVS and CDR2 FNYEAQ come from the germline V gene. The DNA of the CDR3 is TGTGCCAGCAGCTCGGACTCGCTCAGCACAGATACGCAGTATTTT. This gives the protein CASSSDSLSTDTQYF.

A few counts support this clonotype. The chain recombines TRBV20-1 with TRBJ2-3, with 9 bases aligning to TRBD2. Trimming removed 4 bases from V and 2 bases from J; junction bases left unmatched: 4. Germline V CDR1 and CDR2: DFQATT, SNEGSKA (reference sequence). This CDR3 spans 14 amino acids. This CDR3 reads CSATRGGFTDTQYF. In DNA form, the CDR3 reads TGCAGTGCTACGCGGGGGGGCTTCACAGATACGCAGTATTTT.

This clonotype occurred many times. The chain employs TRBV6-6 and TRBJ1-6; weak D call: TRBD1 (5 bases). Germline V gene lookup returns CDR1 MNHNY and CDR2 SVGAGI (reference sequence). The CDR3 consists of 20 residues. Trimming removed 0 bases at V and 5 bases at J, with 23 bases between. The CDR3 DNA reads as TGTGCCAGCAGTTACTCGACCCATGTCAGGGAACGGGGGAATAATTCACCCCTCCACTTT. Its protein product is CASSYSTHVRERGNNSPLHF.

The chain combines TRBV6-5 with TRBJ1-3; TRBD1 aligns across 7 bases. This CDR3 spans 14 amino acids. Germline V gene sequence: CDR1 MNHEY, CDR2 SVGAGI. V lost 6 bases to trimming and J lost 0 bases; unmatched junction nucleotides: 2. CDR3 in amino acids: CASRQGYSGNTIYF. DNA for the CDR3: TGTGCCAGCAGACAGGGGTACTCTGGAAACACCATATATTTT.

This clonotype was picked up many times. This chain joins TRBV7-2 and TRBJ2-7; 8 bases align to TRBD1. V was pared by 5 bases and J by 3 bases, with 6 bases of the junction left unmatched. Germline loops: CDR1 SGHTA, CDR2 FQGNSA. This CDR3 comprises 14 residues. CDR3 DNA: TGTGCCAGCAGCGACAGGGGCCGGGACTACGAGCAGTACTTC. Translating it yields CASSDRGRDYEQYF.

Many counts were recorded for this clonotype. This chain joins TRBV6-2 or TRBV6-3 and TRBJ2-2; possibly TRBD2 for D (6 bases). Germline V gene sequence: CDR1 MNHEY, CDR2 SVGEGT. This CDR3 is 17 amino acids long. V was shortened by 2 bases and J by 1 base, with 14 bases between the two germline ends. The CDR3 DNA reads TGTGCCAGCAGTTACAATCTTGGGGGACTGAACACCGGGGAGCTGTTTTTT. Residues: CASSYNLGGLNTGELFF.

This clonotype was counted many times. The V gene is TRBV4-1, the J gene TRBJ2-7; TRBD2 aligns across 8 bases. The germline V gene has CDR1 MGHRA and CDR2 YSYEKL. This CDR3 is 13 amino acids long. V was clipped by 4 bases and J by 4 bases; unmatched bases: 3. The CDR3 loop is CASSPGRGYEQYF. CDR3 coding DNA: TGCGCCAGCAGCCCCGGGAGGGGTTACGAGCAGTACTTC.

The genes are TRBV19 and TRBJ1-6; D remains unclear. V shed 3 bases and J shed 6 bases, with 12 bases lying between them. Germline V gene lookup returns CDR1 LNHDA and CDR2 SQIVND (reference sequence). The CDR3 totals 15 residues. The CDR3 DNA is TGTGCCAGTAGTATTGCCGGGTCTCGTAATTCACCCCTCCACTTT. It encodes CASSIAGSRNSPLHF. Using reference TRBV19 and TRBJ1-6 for the parts outside the CDR3, the full variable domain is DGGITQSPKYLFRKEGQNVTLSCEQNLNHDAMYWYRQDPGQGLRLIYYSQIVNDFQKGDIAEGYSVSREKKESFPLTVTSAQKNPTAFYLCASSIAGSRNSPLHFGNGTRLTVT.

This clonotype showed up many times. The gene calls are TRBV7-3 and TRBJ2-7, with a weak D call TRBD1 (5 bases). Trimming stripped 2 bases from V and 3 bases from J, with 14 bases between. The CDR3 contains 15 residues. The germline V gene has CDR1 SGHTA and CDR2 FQGTGA. The CDR3 coding sequence is TGTGCCAGCAGCTTACATCACAGGCTAGGCTACGAGCAGTACTTC. Translated: CASSLHHRLGYEQYF.

V and J are TRBV20-1 and TRBJ2-5; 8 bases match TRBD1. The CDR3 runs to 14 residues. Trimming cost V 3 bases and J 4 bases; bases outside gene matches: 7. CDR1 and CDR2 (germline): DFQATT, SNEGSKA (reference sequence). CDR3 sequence (DNA): TGCAGTGCTAGGCTGACAGGGGCATCAGAGACCCAGTACTTC. Its translation: CSARLTGASETQYF.

This clonotype was detected many times. The V gene is TRBV5-6, the J gene TRBJ2-2; no clear D. The ends were cut back, 1 base at V and 1 base at J, with 5 bases in the middle. This CDR3 is built from 14 residues. Germline V gives CDR1 SGHDT, CDR2 YYEEEE. The CDR3: CASSLIQNTGELFF. CDR3 nucleotide sequence: TGTGCCAGCAGCTTGATCCAGAACACCGGGGAGCTGTTTTTT. The variable domain in full, with the rest retrieved from reference TRBV5-6 and TRBJ2-2, is DAGVTQSPTHLIKTRGQQVTLRCSPKSGHDTVSWYQQALGQGPQFIFQYYEEEERQRGNFPDRFSGHQFPNYSSELNVNALLLGDSALYLCASSLIQNTGELFFGEGSRLTVL.